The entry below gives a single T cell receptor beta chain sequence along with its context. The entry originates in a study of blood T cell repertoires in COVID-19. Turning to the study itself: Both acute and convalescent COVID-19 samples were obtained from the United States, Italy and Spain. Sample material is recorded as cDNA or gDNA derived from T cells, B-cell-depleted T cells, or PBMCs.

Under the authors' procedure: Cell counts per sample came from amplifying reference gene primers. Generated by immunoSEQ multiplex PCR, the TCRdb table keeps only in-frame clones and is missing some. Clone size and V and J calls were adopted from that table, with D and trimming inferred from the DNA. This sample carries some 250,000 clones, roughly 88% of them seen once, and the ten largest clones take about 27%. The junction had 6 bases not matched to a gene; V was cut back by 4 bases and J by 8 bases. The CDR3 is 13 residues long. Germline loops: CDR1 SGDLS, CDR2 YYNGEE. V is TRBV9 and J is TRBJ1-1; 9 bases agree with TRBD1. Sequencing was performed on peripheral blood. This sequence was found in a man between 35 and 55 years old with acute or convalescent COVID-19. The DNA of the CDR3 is TGTGCCAGCAGCAGTTGGACAGGGGAAGAAGCTTTCTTT. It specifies CASSSWTGEEAFF. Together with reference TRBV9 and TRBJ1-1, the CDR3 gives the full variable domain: DSGVTQTPKHLITATGQRVTLRCSPRSGDLSVYWYQQSLDQGLQFLIQYYNGEERAKGNILERFSAQQFPDLHSELNLSSLELGDSALYFCASSSWTGEEAFFGQGTRLTVV.